This T cell receptor (beta chain) was profiled in a study of blood T cell repertoires in COVID-19 (dated by TCRdb to 2018 to 2020). As for the study more broadly: Samples covering the acute and convalescent phases of COVID-19 were provided by collaborators in the United States, Italy and Spain. The prospective study material was composed of cDNA or gDNA derived from T cells, B-cell-depleted T cells, or PBMCs. Deeply sampled blood TCRbeta repertoires from subjects exposed to, actively infected with, or recovered from COVID-19 were included in the dataset. The repertoires were released in a freely available public database meant as a resource for research on the immune response to SARS-CoV-2. The samples were drawn from the first 160 participants of the ongoing ImmuneRACE study and from roughly 1,300 subjects provided by 6 global collaborators. Sample metadata almost always included a de-identified subject ID, COVID-19 status, age in years and sex. HLA class I and class II types, where available, came from metadata supplied by the sample provider rather than from assay-based typing. The full study reports these points: The quantity of clinical and demographic metadata differed by source and by participant and was supplied without curation.

Enrolling through a virtual design, the prospective study's participants ranged in age from about 18 to 89 years and lived across 24 United States geographic areas. To assign participants to cohorts, the prospective study relied on clinical history that participants themselves reported in a screening survey and a study questionnaire. For ImmuneRACE Cohort 3, a participant was defined as recovered based on two consecutive negative NP/OP PCR tests, clearance by a healthcare professional, or resolution of symptoms. Mobile phlebotomists in the prospective study collected whole blood, serum and a nasopharyngeal or oropharyngeal swab from every participant. Over a roughly 2-month period, participants in the prospective study had the option of providing additional blood draws and questionnaires. Blood samples from the prospective study were shipped frozen or at room temperature prior to DNA extraction.

The germline V gene specifies SNHLY as CDR1 and FYNNEI as CDR2. The cysteine opens and the phenylalanine closes a CDR3 of 16 amino acids. Left in the record is the CDR3 DNA by itself, 48 bases read in frame from the first base. Trimming removed 4 bases from V and 4 bases from J, leaving 17 bases between the germline ends. The immunoSEQ Assay, a bias-controlled multiplex PCR, was used to amplify TCRbeta CDR3 regions from genomic DNA. Regarding the original processing steps: Nucleated cell counts per sample were estimated from amplification of reference gene primers within the assay. To quantify the absolute abundance of each unique TCRbeta CDR3 rearrangement, sequence reads were collapsed and filtered. For each sample, productive Simpson clonality was calculated by taking the square root of Simpson's diversity index across productive rearrangements. The immuneACCESS repertoire file appears here via TCRdb, limited to in-frame rearrangements. These files lack a portion of the clones; in checked studies, under half of the deficit traces to unresolved V genes, and the cause of the others is not known. V, J and clone size reflect that table, while D and trimming were determined from the DNA. The sample profile shows about 280,000 clones; about nine tenths of them were found once. The ten top clones hold approximately 2% of the sample.

About this clone: This clone's antigen is unknown. Per-base qualities were not stored, and no clone one base away is much larger.

This clonotype was sampled from a woman aged 55-69 years who had recovered from COVID-19. In this chain, TRBV2 is recombined with TRBJ1-5; D gene: possibly TRBD1, on 6 matching bases. Input material: PBMCs or T cells enriched from blood (not recorded which). The DNA is TGTGCCAGCAGTGTTTCTACAGGGCTTCGTAATCAGCCCCAGCATTTT. It encodes CASSVSTGLRNQPQHF.